Presented here are 18 T cell receptor beta chains from one specimen sequenced in a study of T cells in Graves' hyperthyroidism and ophthalmopathy. Amplified regions were TCR beta CDR3 sequences from RNA transcripts. An initial round of RT-PCR targeting the TCR CDR3 relied on the HTBI primer set. TCRdb itself ran the multiplex PCR reads through MiXCR, one entry per CDR3 protein. The sample holds fewer than 500,000 distinct CDR3 sequences; 14% are singletons and the top ten take 15% to 20%. Sequenced sample: blood. The origin of the receptors is a woman aged 25 to 45 with Graves' ophthalmopathy.

This clonotype has just a few counts. This rearrangement joins TRBV29-1 to TRBJ2-6; the D is unclear. Trimming cost V 4 bases and J 4 bases, with 11 bases left between them. Per germline, CDR1 SQVTM and CDR2 ANQGSEA. The CDR3 is made up of 14 amino acids. The CDR3 is CSVGPTWGANVLTF. The CDR3 DNA sequence: TGCAGCGTTGGGCCGACGTGGGGGGCCAACGTCCTGACTTTC.

Many counts were recorded for this clonotype. This sequence joins TRBV20-1 and TRBJ1-4, with a tentative D call TRBD1 (6 bases). The germline V gene has CDR1 DFQATT and CDR2 SNEGSKA (reference sequence). This CDR3 spans 15 amino acids. The V end lost 6 bases, the J end lost 7 bases, and 21 bases lay between the germline ends. CDR3 in amino acids: CSASTPTGWGEKLFF. For the CDR3, the DNA is TGCAGTGCCAGCACCCCAACAGGGTGGGGTGAAAAACTGTTTTTT.

This clonotype was picked up a small number of times. Because the CDR3 is missing its conserved closing phenylalanine or tryptophan, this is likely a read error. This sequence joins TRBV9 and TRBJ2-3; D is possibly TRBD1 or TRBD2 (6 bases each). Per the germline V gene, CDR1 is SGDLS and CDR2 is YYNGEE. This CDR3 spans 15 amino acids. Trimming cost V 0 bases and J 3 bases, with 11 bases left between them. The CDR3 nucleotides are TGTGCCAGCAGCGTAGGAAGGGGGAGGACAGATACGCAGTATCTT. Protein sequence: CASSVGRGRTDTQYL.

The CDR3 here is CAWSGQGGSPLHF. The CDR3 DNA follows: TGTGCCTGGAGTGGACAGGGAGGTTCACCCCTCCACTTT. The genes are TRBV30 and TRBJ1-6, with 7 bases aligning to TRBD1. CDR1 is GTSNPN, CDR2 SVGIG, per germline (reference sequence). The CDR3 extends over 13 amino acids. J was trimmed by 9 bases and V by 1 base; bases with no gene match: 3.

J is TRBJ1-4 and V is TRBV15; a possible D gene is TRBD1 (5 bases). This CDR3 is built from 15 residues. Germline CDR1 and CDR2: LNHNV and YYDKDF (reference sequence). The V end lost 3 bases, the J end lost 7 bases, and 15 bases lay between the germline ends. CDR3 in amino acids: CATSRKQAWSEKLFF. In DNA, the CDR3 is TGTGCCACCAGCAGGAAACAGGCTTGGTCTGAAAAACTGTTTTTT.

In this sample, this clonotype turned up many times. This chain uses TRBV4-1 with TRBJ2-3, with D unresolved. CDR3 length: 14 residues. Trimming removed 2 bases at V and 4 bases at J, with 10 bases between. The germline CDR1 and CDR2 sequences are MGHRA and YSYEKL. The CDR3 spells CASSQFFSPDTQYF. The CDR3 nucleotides are TGCGCCAGCAGCCAATTTTTCTCCCCAGATACGCAGTATTTT.

This clonotype came up many times. This chain connects TRBV18 to TRBJ1-6; no reliable D call. The CDR3 has 15 amino acids. V was trimmed by 0 bases and J by 7 bases, leaving 10 bases between them. From germline, CDR1 is KGHSH and CDR2 LQKENI. The CDR3 protein is CASSPPVGTNSPLHF. In DNA form, the CDR3 reads TGTGCCAGCTCACCACCGGTGGGTACGAATTCACCCCTCCACTTT.

This chain connects TRBV9 to TRBJ2-1, with 13 bases fitting TRBD2. The ends lost 4 bases at V and 4 bases at J; junction bases unmatched: 11. The germline V gene has CDR1 SGDLS and CDR2 YYNGEE. The CDR3 is 18 amino acids. In DNA, the CDR3 is TGTGCCAGCAGCCTTCAACTAGCGGGGGGGCTCTCATACAATGAGCAGTTCTTC. Its protein product is CASSLQLAGGLSYNEQFF.

This clonotype occurred a few times. This could be a read error, since a much larger clone is one nucleotide away. The J gene is TRBJ2-5, the V gene TRBV11-2, with D perhaps TRBD1 or TRBD2 (5 bases each). V lost 1 base and J 13 bases, leaving 22 bases between the germline ends. The V gene's germline CDR1 is SGHAT and CDR2 FQNNGV. CDR3 size: 15 residues. This CDR3 reads CASSLGGTYPRALYF. CDR3 bases: TGTGCCAGCAGCTTAGGGGGGACCTACCCCAGGGCCCTGTACTTC. Looking up the rest from reference TRBV11-2 and TRBJ2-5 gives the full variable domain: EAGVAQSPRYKIIEKRQSVAFWCNPISGHATLYWYQQILGQGPKLLIQFQNNGVVDDSQLPKDRFSAERLKGVDSTLKIQPAKLEDSAVYLCASSLGGTYPRALYFGPGTRLLVL.

This clonotype was seen ten or more times. This chain links TRBV3-1 with TRBJ2-1, with D possibly TRBD1 on 6 matching bases. The CDR3 covers 14 residues. Trimming removed 4 bases at V and 5 bases at J, with 12 bases between. Germline CDR1 and CDR2: LGHDT and YNNKEL (reference sequence). The CDR3 bases are TGTGCCAGCAGCCGCGCATACAGGGACAATGAGCAGTTCTTC. It codes for CASSRAYRDNEQFF.

This clonotype was seen repeatedly, ten times or more. This chain joins TRBV6-1 and TRBJ2-1, with D uncertain. Germline V gene sequence: CDR1 MNHNS, CDR2 SASEGT. CDR3 length: 15 amino acids. The V end was cut by 2 bases, the J end by 2 bases, with 10 bases between. The CDR3 DNA sequence: TGTGCCAGCAGTGAAATCGCGGATCCCTACAATGAGCAGTTCTTC. It is translated as CASSEIADPYNEQFF.

This clonotype was counted many times. The chain employs TRBV7-8 and TRBJ1-1; D unclear. Germline CDR1 reads SGHVS; CDR2 reads FQNEAQ. The V and J ends lost 0 bases and 6 bases respectively, with 14 bases between them. CDR3 length: 15 amino acids. CDR3 in DNA: TGTGCCAGCAGCTTAGCAAAAGGGATTGGGTCTGAAGCTTTCTTT. Its translation: CASSLAKGIGSEAFF.

The chain employs TRBV6-2 or TRBV6-3 and TRBJ2-7; TRBD2 agrees at 8 bases. Looked up from germline, CDR1 is MNHEY and CDR2 is SVGEGT. This CDR3 region has 17 residues. Unmatched junction bases numbered 14, after V lost 5 bases and J lost 2 bases. CDR3 DNA: TGTGCCAGCAGTGCGAGACTAGCGTCCGTATTAGCCTACGAGCAGTACTTC. Residues: CASSARLASVLAYEQYF.

The chain joins TRBV6-1 to TRBJ2-3; 11 bases line up with TRBD2. Germline lookup yields CDR1 MNHNS and CDR2 SASEGT. CDR3 length: 21 residues. The V segment lost 5 bases and the J segment 6 bases; nucleotides outside the gene matches: 25. Written as DNA, the CDR3 is TGTGCCAGCAGTCAAAATAGCGGGGGGGCCGTCTTGTTTATAGTGTCGGATACGCAGTATTTT. Protein: CASSQNSGGAVLFIVSDTQYF.

This clonotype occurred a few times. A read error may explain this, as a much larger clone is one base away. The CDR3 ends on some other residue instead of the conserved phenylalanine or tryptophan, so this is likely a read error. The gene calls are TRBV6-1 and TRBJ1-2; D is uncertain. From germline, CDR1 is MNHNS and CDR2 SASEGT. The CDR3 spans 13 residues. The V and J ends lost 0 bases and 5 bases respectively, with 7 bases between them. CDR3 loop: CASSEARGYGYTL. In nucleotides, the CDR3 is TGTGCCAGCAGTGAAGCGCGGGGATATGGCTACACCCTC.

The chain carries TRBV25-1 and TRBJ2-3, with unresolved D. From germline, CDR1 is MGHDK and CDR2 SYGVNS. V dropped 2 bases and J dropped 4 bases, with 13 bases sitting between them. This CDR3 contains 15 residues. This chain's CDR3 is CASSEPPPQADTQYF. In nucleotides, the CDR3 is TGTGCCAGCAGTGAACCCCCCCCACAAGCAGATACGCAGTATTTT.

This clonotype has ten or more counts. The chain employs TRBV11-3 and TRBJ2-3; the D gene is possibly TRBD1 (5 bases). V dropped 0 bases and J dropped 4 bases, with 8 bases sitting between them. This CDR3 contains 14 residues. Germline assignment: CDR1 SGHNT and CDR2 YENEEA. CDR3 amino acids: CASSLDRASDTQYF. The CDR3 coding sequence is TGTGCCAGCAGCTTAGACAGGGCTTCAGATACGCAGTATTTT.

The V call is TRBV20-1, the J call TRBJ1-1, with 9 positions matching TRBD1. Trimming at V came to 5 bases and at J to 3 bases, leaving 16 bases not matched to a gene. CDR3 length: 17 amino acids. Germline V gene sequence: CDR1 DFQATT, CDR2 SNEGSKA (reference sequence). CDR3 nucleotide sequence: TGCAGTGCTCCACTCCAGGTCCCGGGGACAGGGTACACTGAAGCTTTCTTT. Its translation: CSAPLQVPGTGYTEAFF.